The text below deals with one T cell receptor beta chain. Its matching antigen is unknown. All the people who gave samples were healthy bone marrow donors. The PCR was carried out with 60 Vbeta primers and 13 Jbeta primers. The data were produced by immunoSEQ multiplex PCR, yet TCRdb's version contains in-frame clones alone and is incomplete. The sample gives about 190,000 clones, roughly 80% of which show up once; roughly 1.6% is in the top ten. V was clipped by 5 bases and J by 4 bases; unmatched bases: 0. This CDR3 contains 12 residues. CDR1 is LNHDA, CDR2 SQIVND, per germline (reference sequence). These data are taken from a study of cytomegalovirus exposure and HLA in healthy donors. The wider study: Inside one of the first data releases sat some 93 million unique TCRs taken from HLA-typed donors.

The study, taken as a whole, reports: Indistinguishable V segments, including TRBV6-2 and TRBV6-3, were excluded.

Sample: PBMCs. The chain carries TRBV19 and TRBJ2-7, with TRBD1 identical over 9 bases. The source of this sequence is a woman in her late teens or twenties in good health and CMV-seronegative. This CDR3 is CASSDRGYEQYF. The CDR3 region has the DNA TGTGCCAGTAGTGACAGGGGGTACGAGCAGTACTTC.